The 12 T cell receptor beta chains reported below all come from one sample, sequenced in a study of OX40 agonist ivuxolimab in advanced cancers. Library method: the immunoSEQ multiplex PCR assay. Not all clones reach the TCRdb copy of this immuneACCESS table, which keeps in-frame sequences only. Checked studies attribute under half of the gap to unresolved V genes and leave the rest unexplained. Counted in this sample were roughly 72,000 clones; roughly nine tenths of them appeared once. Jointly, the top ten make up 9.5% to 12% of the sample. This material consisted of CD4+ or CD8+ T cells sorted from blood, taken in a trial of the OX40 agonist ivuxolimab. These TCRs come from an adult with an advanced solid tumor such as melanoma, head and neck, liver or kidney cancer.

This rearrangement joins TRBV10-1 to TRBJ1-5; D is ambiguous. Germline V gene data show CDR1 as WNHNN and CDR2 as SYGVQD (reference sequence). With 2 bases removed from V and 1 base from J, the gap between germline ends came to 6 bases. The length of the CDR3 is 14 residues. CDR3 in amino acids: CASSEGPSNQPQHF. Here the CDR3 DNA reads TGCGCCAGCAGTGAGGGGCCCAGCAATCAGCCCCAGCATTTT.

The chain has TRBV7-9 and TRBJ2-2, with 8 bases lining up with TRBD2. Trimming cost V 1 base and J 4 bases; bases outside gene matches: 2. This CDR3 is built from 15 residues. Germline lookup yields CDR1 SEHNR and CDR2 FQNEAQ (reference sequence). CDR3 in DNA: TGTGCCAGCAGCTTAGGCGGGGGGACCACCGGGGAGCTGTTTTTT. The encoded protein is CASSLGGGTTGELFF. Based on the CDR3 plus reference TRBV7-9 and TRBJ2-2, the full variable domain is DTGVSQNPRHKITKRGQNVTFRCDPISEHNRLYWYRQTLGQGPEFLTYFQNEAQLEKSRLLSDRFSAERPKGSFSTLEIQRTEQGDSAMYLCASSLGGGTTGELFFGEGSRLTVL.

The chain is built from TRBV5-1 and TRBJ2-1; 8 positions agree with TRBD2. CDR3 length: 15 amino acids. CDR1 is SGHRS and CDR2 is YFSETQ in the germline V gene. The V gene end was trimmed by 3 bases and the J gene end by 8 bases; junction bases not matched to a gene: 10. The CDR3: CASSSPGGEIYEQFF. The CDR3, as DNA: TGCGCCAGCAGCTCCCCGGGAGGGGAGATCTATGAGCAGTTCTTC.

The rearrangement joins TRBV7-9 to TRBJ1-2; 9 bases fit TRBD1. The CDR3 consists of 15 residues. Germline values: CDR1 SEHNR, CDR2 FQNEAQ (reference sequence). The V gene end was trimmed by 4 bases and the J gene end by 5 bases; junction bases not matched to a gene: 8. DNA of the CDR3: TGTGCCAGCAGCTCCGGACAGGGGAGGAATTATGGCTACACCTTC. It codes for CASSSGQGRNYGYTF.

The chain combines TRBV11-2 with TRBJ2-5; D is undetermined. Germline values: CDR1 SGHAT, CDR2 FQNNGV. The germline V and J ends were trimmed by 1 base and 5 bases, with 14 bases remaining between them. The CDR3 totals 15 residues. This chain's CDR3 is CASSLVTPPGETQYF. Here the CDR3 DNA reads TGTGCCAGCAGCTTAGTTACGCCTCCCGGGGAGACCCAGTACTTC.

V is TRBV2 and J is TRBJ2-3; D possibly uses TRBD1 or TRBD2 (5 bases each). Germline V gene data show CDR1 as SNHLY and CDR2 as FYNNEI. The CDR3 loop spans 10 amino acids. Trimming shortened V by 9 bases and J by 12 bases, and 13 bases separated the two germline ends. CDR3 nucleotides: TGTGCCAGAGCCCGAGGGGCACAGTATTTT. Translation gives CARARGAQYF.

The V gene is TRBV2, the J gene TRBJ1-3; 9 bases map to TRBD1. V lost 6 bases, J lost 1 base, and 4 bases stayed unmatched. The CDR3 sequence is 15 residues long. The germline V gene has CDR1 SNHLY and CDR2 FYNNEI. The CDR3 DNA reads as TGTGCCAGCAGGGAACAGGGGGCGTCTGGAAACACCATATATTTT. This gives the protein CASREQGASGNTIYF.

The chain joins TRBV6-5 to TRBJ1-5, with TRBD1 as a possible D gene (6 bases). The CDR3 totals 15 residues. Trimming took 5 bases from V and 2 from J, leaving 13 bases between them. The germline V gene encodes CDR1 MNHEY and CDR2 SVGAGI. CDR3 in DNA: TGTGCCAGCAGTACCTGGGGGGGCCGCAATCAGCCCCAGCATTTT. This sequence encodes CASSTWGGRNQPQHF.

The J gene is TRBJ1-1, the V gene TRBV28; 8 nucleotides match TRBD1. The CDR3 consists of 17 residues. J gave up 3 bases and V 6 bases, and 15 bases lay outside the gene matches. Per germline, CDR1 MDHEN and CDR2 SYDVKM. Written as DNA, the CDR3 is TGTGCCAGCAGCCTAGGGGGGACAGGTGGGACCTACACTGAAGCTTTCTTT. As protein: CASSLGGTGGTYTEAFF.

This chain joins TRBV29-1 and TRBJ2-1; D not certain. The CDR3 sequence is 13 residues long. V was cut by 0 bases and J by 9 bases, with 12 bases left in between. Germline values: CDR1 SQVTM, CDR2 ANQGSEA. CDR3 in amino acids: CSVEDTGAREQFF. As DNA, the CDR3 is TGCAGCGTTGAAGATACCGGAGCGCGTGAGCAGTTCTTC.

The genes are TRBV5-4 and TRBJ1-1, with 9 nucleotides matching TRBD1. J lost 1 base, V lost 4 bases, and 5 bases had no gene match. Germline V gives CDR1 SGHNT, CDR2 YYREEE (reference sequence). This CDR3 is built from 15 residues. The CDR3 region is CASSIRTGANTEAFF. In nucleotides, the CDR3 is TGTGCCAGCAGCATCCGGACAGGGGCGAACACTGAAGCTTTCTTT.

The chain combines TRBV6-1 with TRBJ1-2, with D maybe TRBD1 (5 bases). The V end was cut by 8 bases, the J end by 3 bases, with 16 bases between. In germline, CDR1 is MNHNS, CDR2 SASEGT. The CDR3 contains 14 residues. CDR3 loop: CASFTWGRDYGYTF. The DNA of the CDR3 is TGTGCCAGCTTTACCTGGGGCAGGGACTATGGCTACACCTTC.